Below, 5 T cell receptor beta chains from the same sample are listed, as sequenced in a study of blood T cell repertoires in COVID-19. Profiled with immunoSEQ multiplex PCR; TCRdb holds only in-frame clones, not every one. The sample holds 75,000 to 80,000 clones; 88% are singletons and the top ten take around 40%. The sample consisted of peripheral blood. The receptors derive from a human donor in a cohort sampled during active COVID-19.

The rearrangement links TRBV18 to TRBJ2-2, with 7 bases fitting TRBD1. This CDR3 has 18 amino acids. Germline V lookup: CDR1 KGHSH, CDR2 LQKENI. V shed 5 bases and J 6 bases; nucleotides not matched to a gene: 18. The DNA of the CDR3 is TGTGCCAGCTCATCGATGATAAACAGGGGCACGGAGCCCGGGGAGCTGTTTTTT. Protein: CASSSMINRGTEPGELFF.

This sequence joins TRBV7-9 and TRBJ1-2; 12 nucleotides line up with TRBD1. The J segment lost 4 bases and the V segment lost 5 bases, leaving 2 bases of the junction unmatched. The CDR3 length is 14 residues. The germline gives CDR1 SEHNR, CDR2 FQNEAQ (reference sequence). The CDR3 loop reads CASSPGQGAYGYTF. The CDR3 DNA sequence: TGTGCCAGCAGCCCGGGACAGGGGGCCTATGGCTACACCTTC.

This chain joins TRBV5-4 and TRBJ2-5, with TRBD1 as a possible D gene (5 bases). The CDR3 sequence is 14 residues long. CDR1 and CDR2 (germline): SGHNT, YYREEE (reference sequence). The germline V and J ends were trimmed by 4 bases and 5 bases, with 15 bases remaining between them. The CDR3 reads CASSLRVVEETQYF. In nucleotides, the CDR3 is TGTGCCAGCAGCCTCAGGGTCGTGGAGGAGACCCAGTACTTC.

This chain links TRBV4-3 with TRBJ2-3, with TRBD2 matching 9 bases. Germline V gene sequence: CDR1 LGHNA, CDR2 YSLEER. This CDR3 comprises 17 residues. V gave up 0 bases and J gave up 4 bases; unmatched junction bases: 8. The CDR3 sequence is CASSQDAGGGGADTQYF. CDR3 nucleotide sequence: TGCGCCAGCAGCCAAGATGCTGGCGGGGGGGGCGCAGATACGCAGTATTTT.

In this sample, this clone turned up once. V is TRBV24-1 and J is TRBJ1-2, with 8 bases matching TRBD1. The junction had 12 bases not matched to a gene; V was cut back by 4 bases and J by 3 bases. Germline V gene sequence: CDR1 KGHDR, CDR2 SFDVKD. The CDR3 length is 17 residues. The DNA for the CDR3 is TGTGCCACCAGTGAAGGGACAGGAAAAGGGGGCCACTATGGCTACACCTTC. Protein: CATSEGTGKGGHYGYTF.